The rows below give T cell receptor beta chains drawn from one sample of a study of blood T cell repertoires in COVID-19. Profiling relied on immunoSEQ multiplex PCR, and the TCRdb table lists in-frame clones only, not all of them. Among some 130,000 clones listed, 80% to 90% were seen once. Sample: peripheral blood. The source is a man aged 50 or older with active or convalescent COVID-19. Each CDR3 is given with its conserved first and last residue.

v_call,j_call,cdr3_aa
TRBV20-1,TRBJ2-7,CSASPRSGGFPQYF
TRBV7-2,TRBJ2-3,CASSWDSFTDTQYF
TRBV7-2,TRBJ2-7,CASSSGHSSYEQYF
TRBV5-1,TRBJ1-6,CASSFFPGGESSYNSPLHF
TRBV15,TRBJ1-3,CATGQGFGNSGNTIYF
TRBV12-3/TRBV12-4,TRBJ1-3,CASRTGSGNTIYF
TRBV5-6,TRBJ1-4,CASSPQGYEKLFF
TRBV14,TRBJ1-5,CASSQDQGSLLITNQPQHF
TRBV7-8,TRBJ2-2,CASSFLAGAGELFF
TRBV27,TRBJ2-7,CASSLARDRYEQYF
TRBV29-1,TRBJ2-5,CSVLSGRQGETQYF
TRBV10-1,TRBJ2-1,CASSDLSGRIEQFF
TRBV30,TRBJ1-1,CAWSPYRGTEAFF
TRBV7-9,TRBJ2-3,CASSSIAGGKDTQYF
TRBV7-8,TRBJ2-5,CASSSRQGAQYF
TRBV4-2,TRBJ1-5,CASSQDLQGGNQPQHF
TRBV24-1,TRBJ2-2,CASRGTGGTGELFF
TRBV20-1,TRBJ1-5,CSASMVRGANQPQHF
TRBV12-3/TRBV12-4,TRBJ2-1,CASTSTSNEQFF
TRBV5-1,TRBJ2-5,CASSLGTSGQETQYF
TRBV30,TRBJ2-3,CAWSVPRTTSTDTQYF
TRBV19,TRBJ2-7,CASSGLSGDRYEQYF
TRBV11-2,TRBJ2-1,CASSTYRDKPYNEQFF
TRBV2,TRBJ2-7,CASTLSTSYEQYF
TRBV6-6,TRBJ2-7,CASSPRSGASPEQYF
TRBV3-1/TRBV3-2,TRBJ1-1,CASSLRTGVGNTEAFF
TRBV7-2,TRBJ2-7,CASSPAGGLPYEQYF
TRBV12-3/TRBV12-4,TRBJ2-1,CASSRQDDGEQFF
TRBV6-2/TRBV6-3,TRBJ2-4,CASSYWERRGGEAKNIQYF
TRBV28,TRBJ2-7,CASSSLTGGAYEQYF
TRBV6-5,TRBJ2-7,CASSYRGHYEQYF
TRBV7-2,TRBJ2-5,CASSLVAGLETQYF
TRBV19,TRBJ2-2,CASSISGVHTGELFF
TRBV6-6,TRBJ1-5,CASTVRSPINQPQHF
TRBV19,TRBJ1-2,CASSRVGDNYGYTF
TRBV30,TRBJ2-7,CAWSVQLFSTGKRF
TRBV24-1,TRBJ2-1,CATSDPASGRASNEQFF
TRBV5-1,TRBJ1-2,CASSLSAGETYGYTF
TRBV28,TRBJ1-3,CASSFSRVVGNTIYF
TRBV2,TRBJ2-1,CASSAVTGGLNEQFF
TRBV27,TRBJ1-1,CASSTQGNTEAFF
TRBV12-3/TRBV12-4,TRBJ1-5,CASSLGDRIQHF
TRBV5-4,TRBJ2-7,CASSGGGGRAAYEQYF
TRBV10-3,TRBJ1-1,CATTTGWALEAFF
TRBV11-3,TRBJ1-1,CASSSGGPNTEAFF
TRBV15,TRBJ1-6,CATSRDRGTGVYNSPLHF
TRBV18,TRBJ2-5,CASSLTGGRTALAGETQYF